Following are 20 T cell receptor beta chains from one sample sequenced in a study of blood T cell repertoires in COVID-19. Profiling relied on immunoSEQ multiplex PCR, and the TCRdb table lists in-frame clones only, not all of them. The sample shows some 240,000 clones, about 87% of them seen only once. Sequenced material: peripheral blood. These TCRs come from a woman in her seventies with COVID-19, enrolled during active disease.

This clone has only a few counts. The chain joins TRBV21-1 to TRBJ1-4. TRBV21-1 is deemed a pseudogene. CDR3 length: 10 residues. The CDR3 nucleotides are TGTGCCTTTCTTTATGAAAAACTGTTTTTT. Residues: CAFLYEKLFF.

The chain joins TRBV5-8 to TRBJ2-1; the match to TRBD2 covers 10 bases. V lost 5 bases and J lost 4; bases outside the gene matches: 3. Germline V lookup: CDR1 SGHTS, CDR2 YDEGEE. The CDR3 is 14 residues long. The CDR3 spells CASSSGRWYNEQFF. CDR3 nucleotides: TGTGCCAGCAGTAGCGGGAGGTGGTACAATGAGCAGTTCTTC.

The gene calls are TRBV25-1 and TRBJ2-7; tentative D call: TRBD2 (5 bases). CDR3 length: 14 amino acids. V was trimmed by 3 bases and J by 3 bases, leaving 12 bases between them. CDR1 is MGHDK, CDR2 SYGVNS, per germline. DNA of the CDR3: TGTGCCAGCAGTGACTCGGGAACTAACTACGAGCAGTACTTC. Amino acid sequence: CASSDSGTNYEQYF.

The CDR3 reads CASSLRGQGLYEQYF. In DNA form, the CDR3 reads TGTGCCAGCAGCCTTAGGGGGCAGGGTCTCTACGAGCAGTACTTC. The chain links TRBV7-8 to TRBJ2-7, with 7 bases aligning to TRBD1. The germline gives CDR1 SGHVS, CDR2 FQNEAQ. The CDR3 runs 15 residues. Germline trimming cut 5 bases from V and 3 bases from J; bases unmatched to any gene: 10.

The rearrangement joins TRBV28 to TRBJ1-5, with a weak D call TRBD1 (6 bases). Per germline, CDR1 MDHEN and CDR2 SYDVKM. CDR3 length: 15 amino acids. V was clipped by 6 bases and J by 2 bases, with 14 bases between them. Written as DNA, the CDR3 is TGTGCCAGCAGGGCACAGGGAGGGGGCAATCAGCCCCAGCATTTT. Protein: CASRAQGGGNQPQHF.

This clone was counted between two and nine times. The rearrangement links TRBV9 to TRBJ2-5; TRBD1 matches 11 bases. With V trimmed by 3 bases and J by 4 bases, 5 bases remained unmatched. The CDR3 spans 15 residues. Germline V gives CDR1 SGDLS, CDR2 YYNGEE. This CDR3 is CASSASGTGGETQYF. As DNA, the CDR3 is TGTGCCAGCAGCGCGTCCGGGACAGGGGGAGAGACCCAGTACTTC.

The chain couples TRBV6-2 or TRBV6-3 to TRBJ2-6; D is unresolved. The CDR3 extends over 18 amino acids. Germline CDR1 MNHEY, CDR2 SVGEGT. V was trimmed by 0 bases and J by 0 bases, leaving 12 bases between them. This chain's CDR3 is CASSYSAEDFSGANVLTF. The CDR3 nucleotides are TGTGCCAGCAGTTACTCGGCGGAAGACTTCTCTGGGGCCAACGTCCTGACTTTC.

The rearrangement uses TRBV5-6 and TRBJ2-3; possible D gene TRBD2, 6 bases. Germline CDR1 is SGHDT and CDR2 is YYEEEE. The CDR3 extends over 14 amino acids. V lost 7 bases and J 4 bases, leaving 16 bases between the germline ends. The CDR3: CASAGRTGADTQYF. The CDR3 region has the DNA TGTGCCAGCGCGGGACGCACTGGGGCAGATACGCAGTATTTT.

V is TRBV19 and J is TRBJ2-1; maybe TRBD1 (6 bases). Trimming shortened V by 7 bases and J by 7 bases, and 20 bases separated the two germline ends. The CDR3 totals 15 residues. Germline assignment: CDR1 LNHDA and CDR2 SQIVND (reference sequence). The DNA for the CDR3 is TGTGCCAGTATGGTGAGCTGGGGGCTTGGGAATGAGCAGTTCTTC. Translation: CASMVSWGLGNEQFF. The entire variable domain, with the rest obtained from reference TRBV19 and TRBJ2-1, is as follows: DGGITQSPKYLFRKEGQNVTLSCEQNLNHDAMYWYRQDPGQGLRLIYYSQIVNDFQKGDIAEGYSVSREKKESFPLTVTSAQKNPTAFYLCASMVSWGLGNEQFFGPGTRLTVL.

V is TRBV25-1 and J is TRBJ1-2; D uncertain. Germline CDR1 and CDR2: MGHDK and SYGVNS. The CDR3 runs to 13 residues. The ends were cut back, 3 bases at V and 4 bases at J, with 9 bases in the middle. This CDR3 reads CASSDGLIYGYTF. CDR3 coding DNA: TGTGCCAGCAGTGATGGCCTGATCTATGGCTACACCTTC.

This clone was seen once. V usage is TRBV5-5 and J usage is TRBJ2-6, with D perhaps matching TRBD1 (5 bases). The germline V gene encodes CDR1 SGHKS and CDR2 YYEKEE (reference sequence). Trimming took 0 bases from V and 6 from J, leaving 13 bases between them. The CDR3 spans 16 residues. The chain's CDR3 is CASSLVGRVKANVLTF. DNA for the CDR3: TGTGCCAGCAGCTTGGTAGGCAGGGTGAAGGCCAACGTCCTGACTTTC.

This chain uses TRBV24-1 with TRBJ1-5, with TRBD1 as a possible D gene (5 bases). Trimming pared 2 bases from V and 1 base from J, leaving 11 bases between. The germline gives CDR1 KGHDR, CDR2 SFDVKD. CDR3 length: 16 amino acids. CDR3 in DNA: TGTGCCACCAGTGATTCCCCCCAGGGAAGCAATCAGCCCCAGCATTTT. Encoded protein: CATSDSPQGSNQPQHF.

V and J are TRBV6-5 and TRBJ2-2; no firm D call. CDR1 MNHEY and CDR2 SVGAGI come from the germline V gene. Trimming left V 7 bases short and J 3 bases short, with 12 bases between. The CDR3 contains 14 residues. The CDR3 sequence: CASKRSLHTGELFF. The CDR3 DNA sequence: TGTGCCAGCAAGAGGTCGTTGCACACCGGGGAGCTGTTTTTT.

This clone appeared a few times. The chain links TRBV27 to TRBJ2-2; no reliable D call. V lost 1 base and J 7 bases, leaving 16 bases between the germline ends. The CDR3 consists of 16 residues. Looked up from germline, CDR1 is MNHEY and CDR2 is SMNVEV (reference sequence). The CDR3 loop is CASSLFGPQSGGELFF. DNA of the CDR3: TGTGCCAGCAGTTTATTCGGCCCACAATCGGGCGGGGAGCTGTTTTTT.

This sequence joins TRBV15 and TRBJ2-3; TRBD2 matches 11 bases. The CDR3 is made up of 21 amino acids. V was pared by 4 bases and J by 3 bases, with 21 bases of the junction left unmatched. Germline V lookup: CDR1 LNHNV, CDR2 YYDKDF (reference sequence). The CDR3 nucleotides are TGTGCCACCAGCACGGATTTAAGACTAGCGGGAAGTGGTTTGAGAACAGATACGCAGTATTTT. It translates to CATSTDLRLAGSGLRTDTQYF.

This clone was detected once. The J gene is TRBJ1-1, the V gene TRBV7-9; TRBD1 is a possible D gene (6 bases). The V and J ends lost 5 bases and 6 bases respectively, with 16 bases between them. CDR3 size: 14 residues. Germline CDR1 is SEHNR and CDR2 is FQNEAQ (reference sequence). Here the CDR3 reads CASSTGQTNAEAFF. The CDR3 region has the DNA TGTGCCAGCAGCACCGGACAGACTAACGCTGAAGCTTTCTTT.

For this clone: A much bigger clone sits one base away, suggesting this may be a read error. V gene TRBV9 combines with J gene TRBJ1-1; the match to TRBD1 covers 7 bases. V lost 5 bases and J lost 3; bases outside the gene matches: 4. Germline CDR1 is SGDLS and CDR2 is YYNGEE. The length of the CDR3 is 13 residues. CDR3 amino acids: CASSQQGYTEAFF. CDR3 bases: TGTGCCAGCAGTCAACAGGGGTACACTGAAGCTTTCTTT.

The genes are TRBV4-3 and TRBJ2-1; 13 positions agree with TRBD2. Germline loops: CDR1 LGHNA, CDR2 YSLEER. V gave up 2 bases and J gave up 7 bases; unmatched junction bases: 5. The CDR3 runs to 16 residues. The CDR3 loop reads CASSQRTSGRGNEQFF. CDR3 nucleotides: TGCGCCAGCAGCCAAAGAACTAGCGGGAGGGGGAATGAGCAGTTCTTC.

The chain recombines TRBV5-6 with TRBJ2-7; D is uncertain. Trimming took 4 bases from V and 2 from J, leaving 16 bases between them. The CDR3 is 15 residues long. Germline V gene sequence: CDR1 SGHDT, CDR2 YYEEEE. CDR3 sequence reads: CASSRLSQAAYEQYF. In DNA, the CDR3 is TGTGCCAGCAGCCGCCTTTCCCAGGCTGCCTACGAGCAGTACTTC.

This chain joins TRBV28 and TRBJ2-3; D is possibly TRBD1 (6 bases). The germline V gene has CDR1 MDHEN and CDR2 SYDVKM. The CDR3 sequence is 16 residues long. The V and J ends lost 1 base and 2 bases respectively, with 13 bases between them. Here the CDR3 DNA reads TGTGCCAGCAGTTTATACCTGACAGGATCCACAGATACGCAGTATTTT. It encodes CASSLYLTGSTDTQYF.